Listed below are T cell receptor beta chains from one sample, sequenced in a study of regulatory T cells in long-lasting Graves disease. Each CDR3 protein gets one entry after TCRdb re-called the multiplex PCR reads with MiXCR. The profile shows approximately 490,000 distinct CDR3 sequences, around 15% of them singletons. The same sample was also studied in work on T cells in Graves' hyperthyroidism and ophthalmopathy.

Sequenced here: peripheral blood mononuclear cells (PBMCs), sampled at new diagnosis, from a patient treated with antithyroid drugs. These receptors were collected from a man aged 40-49 years with Graves disease. Both conserved end residues are part of each CDR3. The D gene is left open where the match is weak. Clone size, where shown, is once, few, many, or a class for clones that have expanded.

j_gene | v_gene | abundance | d_gene | CDR3aa | CDR3nt
TRBJ1-1 | TRBV28 | many | TRBD1 | CASSTQGEANTEAFF | TGTGCCAGCAGTACCCAGGGGGAGGCGAACACTGAAGCTTTCTTT
TRBJ1-2 | TRBV6-2/TRBV6-3 | many | - | CASSYSKGFGLDGYTF | TGTGCCAGCAGTTACTCCAAGGGGTTTGGACTCGATGGCTACACCTTC
TRBJ1-4 | TRBV28 | few | TRBD1 | CASNPSDRGYEKLFF | TGTGCCAGCAACCCCTCGGACAGGGGTTACGAAAAACTGTTTTTT
TRBJ2-5 | TRBV2 | many | TRBD2 | CAGSSGEQETQYF | TGTGCCGGGTCCAGCGGGGAGCAAGAGACCCAGTACTTC
TRBJ2-1 | TRBV7-9 | many | - | CASSPRQYNEQFF | TGTGCCAGCAGCCCCCGGCAGTACAATGAGCAGTTCTTC
TRBJ2-2 | TRBV7-9 | few | TRBD2 | CASSTRTSALRGELFF | TGTGCCAGCAGCACCCGGACTAGCGCCCTGCGTGGGGAGCTGTTTTTT
TRBJ2-3 | TRBV12-3/TRBV12-4 | many | - | CASSLRAPSTDTQYF | TGTGCCAGCAGTTTACGAGCGCCCAGCACAGATACGCAGTATTTT
TRBJ1-2 | TRBV12-3/TRBV12-4 | - | - | CASSFNRANYGYTF | TGTGCCAGCAGTTTTAACAGAGCTAACTATGGCTACACCTTC
TRBJ1-2 | TRBV5-6 | - | - | CASSFTQEVYTF | TGTGCCAGCAGCTTCACCCAGGAGGTCTACACCTTC
TRBJ1-5 | TRBV20-1 | few | - | CSGQAGNQPQHF | TGCAGTGGACAGGCTGGCAATCAGCCCCAGCATTTT
TRBJ1-3 | TRBV2 | few | - | CASSQLDSGNTIYF | TGTGCCAGCAGCCAGTTAGACTCTGGAAACACCATATATTTT
TRBJ1-4 | TRBV30 | many | - | CAWSAQPNEKLFF | TGTGCCTGGAGTGCTCAACCTAATGAAAAACTGTTTTTT
TRBJ2-3 | TRBV19 | - | - | CASSARQPGGTDTQYF | TGTGCCAGTAGTGCGCGACAACCCGGGGGCACAGATACGCAGTATTTT
TRBJ2-3 | TRBV5-1 | many | TRBD1 | CASSAGTGPDTQYF | TGCGCCAGCAGCGCCGGGACAGGGCCAGATACGCAGTATTTT
TRBJ1-2 | TRBV7-2 | few | TRBD1 | CASSSAGTGGYGYTF | TGTGCCAGCAGCTCCGCCGGGACAGGGGGCTATGGCTACACCTTC
TRBJ2-7 | TRBV28 | many | - | CASTVRAGFEQYF | TGTGCCAGCACTGTACGCGCCGGGTTTGAGCAGTACTTC
TRBJ2-1 | TRBV6-1 | many | - | CASSSSAGLSSYNEQFF | TGTGCCAGCAGCTCCAGTGCGGGACTCAGCTCCTACAATGAGCAGTTCTTC
TRBJ2-1 | TRBV3-1 | many | TRBD2 | CASSQRGLALGEQFF | TGTGCCAGCAGCCAAAGGGGACTAGCCTTAGGTGAGCAGTTCTTC
TRBJ1-2 | TRBV11-2 | few | - | CASSRRVNDYGYTF | TGTGCCAGCAGCCGCAGGGTAAACGACTATGGCTACACCTTC
TRBJ2-3 | TRBV9 | - | - | CASSVELAPDTQYF | TGTGCCAGCAGCGTAGAACTAGCTCCAGATACGCAGTATTTT
TRBJ2-7 | TRBV28 | - | TRBD2 | CASSSWTSGRVSSYEQYF | TGTGCCAGCAGCTCTTGGACTAGCGGGAGAGTCAGCTCCTACGAGCAGTACTTC
TRBJ2-3 | TRBV29-1 | many | - | CSVCSSSTDTQYF | TGCAGCGTTTGTTCGTCTAGCACAGATACGCAGTATTTT
TRBJ2-2 | TRBV12-3/TRBV12-4 | many | - | CASSFRGEGTGELFF | TGTGCCAGCAGTTTCCGGGGAGAGGGGACCGGGGAGCTGTTTTTT
TRBJ1-5 | TRBV6-1 | - | - | CASRKGGISQYSNQPQHF | TGTGCCAGCAGAAAGGGGGGTATTTCACAATATAGCAATCAGCCCCAGCATTTT
TRBJ2-5 | TRBV10-3 | - | TRBD2 | CAIRLAGQETQYF | TGTGCCATCAGACTAGCGGGACAAGAGACCCAGTACTTC
TRBJ2-1 | TRBV6-2/TRBV6-3 | few | TRBD2 | CASRPGTSGGEQFF | TGTGCCAGCAGACCCGGGACTAGCGGGGGTGAGCAGTTCTTC
TRBJ2-7 | TRBV6-1 | - | TRBD1 | CASSLEGAAPYEQYF | TGTGCCAGCAGCCTCGAGGGGGCCGCGCCCTACGAGCAGTACTTC
TRBJ2-7 | TRBV20-1 | few | - | CSASALTRGEQYF | TGCAGTGCTAGCGCCCTGACTAGGGGTGAGCAGTACTTC
TRBJ2-1 | TRBV28 | many | TRBD2 | CASSSPGLSPGEQFF | TGTGCCAGCTCGTCACCGGGACTATCGCCGGGGGAGCAGTTCTTC
TRBJ2-1 | TRBV5-4 | - | - | CASSFPPSSYNEQFF | TGTGCCAGCAGCTTCCCCCCGAGCTCCTACAATGAGCAGTTCTTC
TRBJ2-1 | TRBV11-3 | few | - | CASLGIGIDEQFF | TGTGCCAGCCTCGGGATTGGTATAGATGAGCAGTTCTTC
TRBJ2-1 | TRBV12-3/TRBV12-4 | few | - | CASSPEACNEQFF | TGTGCCAGCAGCCCCGAAGCATGCAATGAGCAGTTCTTC
TRBJ2-3 | TRBV11-2 | many | TRBD2 | CASSSLAGTDTQYF | TGCGCCAGCAGCTCACTAGCGGGCACAGATACGCAGTATTTT
TRBJ2-7 | TRBV5-1 | few | - | CASSLGDRTSYEQYF | TGCGCCAGCAGCCTGGGGGACCGAACCTCCTACGAGCAGTACTTC
TRBJ2-7 | TRBV27 | many | - | CASSGAGYGYEQYF | TGTGCCAGCAGTGGGGCGGGCTATGGGTACGAGCAGTACTTC
TRBJ1-4 | TRBV5-1 | many | TRBD1 | CASSRDRQEKLFF | TGCGCCAGCAGCCGGGACAGGCAGGAAAAACTGTTTTTT
TRBJ2-7 | TRBV4-1 | few | TRBD1 | CASSQGDRGYEQYF | TGCGCCAGCAGCCAAGGTGACAGGGGATACGAGCAGTACTTC
TRBJ2-5 | TRBV10-3 | many | - | CAISSPDRIQETQYF | TGTGCCATCAGCTCCCCCGACAGGATCCAAGAGACCCAGTACTTC
TRBJ2-5 | TRBV4-2 | - | TRBD2 | CASSQGGFGLAGGQETQYF | TGTGCCAGCAGCCAGGGGGGGTTCGGACTAGCGGGAGGCCAAGAGACCCAGTACTTC
TRBJ1-1 | TRBV2 | - | - | CARGTEVLGNTEAFF | TGTGCCAGGGGGACGGAGGTACTTGGGAACACTGAAGCTTTCTTT
TRBJ2-1 | TRBV7-8 | many | - | CASSLAWGPTNEQFF | TGTGCCAGCAGCTTAGCATGGGGCCCGACGAATGAGCAGTTCTTC
TRBJ1-1 | TRBV9 | many | - | CASSESDRNTEAFF | TGTGCCAGCAGCGAATCCGACAGGAACACTGAAGCTTTCTTT
TRBJ2-3 | TRBV5-1 | few | TRBD2 | CASGSPSGRGSTDTQYF | TGCGCCAGCGGGTCCCCAAGCGGGAGAGGGAGCACAGATACGCAGTATTTT
TRBJ2-1 | TRBV5-1 | few | - | CASSSRTPSAYNEQFF | TGCGCCAGCAGCTCGAGGACTCCCTCCGCCTACAATGAGCAGTTCTTC
TRBJ2-7 | TRBV18 | many | - | CASSLQGIQGEQYF | TGTGCCAGCTCACTACAGGGAATTCAAGGCGAGCAGTACTTC
TRBJ2-1 | TRBV18 | many | - | CASSPPGSSYNEQFF | TGTGCCAGCTCACCACCGGGCAGCTCCTACAATGAGCAGTTCTTC
TRBJ2-1 | TRBV20-1 | few | TRBD2 | CSARTSGRAYNEQFF | TGCAGTGCCAGGACTAGCGGGAGGGCTTACAATGAGCAGTTCTTC
TRBJ2-2 | TRBV19 | - | - | CASSIWPNTGELFF | TGTGCCAGTAGTATCTGGCCTAACACCGGGGAGCTGTTTTTT
TRBJ1-2 | TRBV28 | - | - | CASSLALVTNYGYTF | TGTGCCAGCAGTTTAGCATTGGTTACTAACTATGGCTACACCTTC
TRBJ2-1 | TRBV5-1 | many | - | CASSPTKKLGNEQFF | TGCGCCAGCAGCCCTACTAAGAAGTTGGGCAATGAGCAGTTCTTC
TRBJ1-5 | TRBV9 | many | - | CASSVGGTVGDLEPQHF | TGTGCCAGCAGCGTAGGAGGGACGGTGGGGGACCTTGAGCCCCAGCATTTT
TRBJ2-3 | TRBV30 | - | TRBD2 | CAWSRGLAVDTQYF | TGTGCCTGGAGTCGGGGACTAGCTGTAGATACGCAGTATTTT
TRBJ1-5 | TRBV20-1 | - | TRBD1 | CSGAQGMGLSNQPQHF | TGCAGTGGCGCACAGGGGATGGGGTTGAGCAATCAGCCCCAGCATTTT
TRBJ2-3 | TRBV27 | many | - | CASSRGTALSTDTQYF | TGTGCCAGCAGTCGGGGGACAGCCCTAAGCACAGATACGCAGTATTTT